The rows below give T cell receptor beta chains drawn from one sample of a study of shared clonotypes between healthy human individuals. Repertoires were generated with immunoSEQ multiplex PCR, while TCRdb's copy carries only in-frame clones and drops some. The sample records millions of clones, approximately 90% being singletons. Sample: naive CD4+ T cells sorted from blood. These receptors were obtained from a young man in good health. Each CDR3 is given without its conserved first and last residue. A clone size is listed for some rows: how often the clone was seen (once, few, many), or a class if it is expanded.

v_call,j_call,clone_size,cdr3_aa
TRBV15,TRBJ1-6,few,ATSRDKSPLH
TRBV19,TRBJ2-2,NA,ASTSDRGGTGELF
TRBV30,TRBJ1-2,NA,AWKTKTNYGYT
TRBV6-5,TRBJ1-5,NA,ASSYSVLKIQPQH
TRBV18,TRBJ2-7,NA,ASSPDQSYEQY
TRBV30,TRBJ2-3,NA,AFRVTRTDTQY
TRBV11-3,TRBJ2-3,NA,ASSLDRSSTDTQY
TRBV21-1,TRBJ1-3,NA,ASSKVASHRDSGNTIY
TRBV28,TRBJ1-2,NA,ASTGGKGHGYT
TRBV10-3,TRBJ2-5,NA,AISWRESKETQY
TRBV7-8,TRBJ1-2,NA,ASSLEGTGVGYT
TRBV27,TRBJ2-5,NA,ASSLDFGQATQY
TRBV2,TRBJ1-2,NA,ASNEGGTYGYT
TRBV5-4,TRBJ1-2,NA,ASSFPGTPQNHPNYGYT
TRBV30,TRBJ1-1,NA,AWTRSGAREAF
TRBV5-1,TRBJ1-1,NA,ASSLNPENTEAF
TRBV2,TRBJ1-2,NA,ASSVGQVLGGYT
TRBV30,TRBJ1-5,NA,AWSAPNQPQH
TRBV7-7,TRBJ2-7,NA,ASSLSDGYEQY
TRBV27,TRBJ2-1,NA,ASSYSGRRSNEQF
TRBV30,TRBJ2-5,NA,AWSVRIQETQY
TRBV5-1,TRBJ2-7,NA,ASSLVAGEQY
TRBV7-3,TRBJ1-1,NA,ASSLVGKNTEAF
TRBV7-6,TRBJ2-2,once,ASSLLSGSSGNTGELF
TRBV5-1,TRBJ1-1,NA,ASSLEDRVTEAF
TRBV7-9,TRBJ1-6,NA,ASSLGAFYNSPLH
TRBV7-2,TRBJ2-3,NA,ASSRPSGDTQY
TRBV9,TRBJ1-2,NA,ASTDLRANSYGYT
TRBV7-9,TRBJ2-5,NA,ASSPRGQGLETQY
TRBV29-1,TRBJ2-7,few,SVERNYEQY
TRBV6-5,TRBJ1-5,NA,AVGRNSNQPQH
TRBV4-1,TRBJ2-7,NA,ASSQLQGVPPGEQY